This entry lists 5 T cell receptor beta chains sequenced from one sample in a study of OX40 agonist ivuxolimab in advanced cancers. Only in-frame clones appear in the TCRdb table, and some are missing; sequencing was by immunoSEQ multiplex PCR. The table shows 98,000 or so clones, with more than 85% occurring only once. The sequencing here drew on CD4+ or CD8+ T cells sorted from blood, taken in a trial of the OX40 agonist ivuxolimab. These receptors came from an adult with an advanced solid tumor such as melanoma, head and neck, liver or kidney cancer.

The chain carries TRBV11-2 and TRBJ2-1; no definite D call. V lost 3 bases and J lost 0, with 12 bases in between. Germline V CDR1 and CDR2: SGHAT, FQNNGV. The length of the CDR3 is 16 residues. The CDR3: CASSLRRLSSYNEQFF. CDR3 coding DNA: TGTGCCAGCAGCTTGCGGCGGCTAAGCTCCTACAATGAGCAGTTCTTC.

The gene calls are TRBV2 and TRBJ1-2; D perhaps matches TRBD1 (5 bases). The germline CDR1 and CDR2 sequences are SNHLY and FYNNEI. This CDR3 comprises 14 residues. V lost 2 bases and J lost 3, with 10 bases in between. The CDR3 bases are TGTGCCAGCAGTGAAAGGGGAGGGGACTATGGCTACACCTTC. The encoded protein is CASSERGGDYGYTF. Supplemented by reference TRBV2 and TRBJ1-2, the full variable domain reads EPEVTQTPSHQVTQMGQEVILRCVPISNHLYFYWYRQILGQKVEFLVSFYNNEISEKSEIFDDQFSVERPDGSNFTLKIRSTKLEDSAMYFCASSERGGDYGYTFGSGTRLTVV.

The CDR3 DNA reads TGTGCCAGCAGTGAACGGGGTAGCCCAGATACGCAGTATTTT. Residues: CASSERGSPDTQYF. The rearrangement joins TRBV6-1 to TRBJ2-3, with D perhaps matching TRBD2 (5 bases). Germline loops: CDR1 MNHNS, CDR2 SASEGT. The CDR3 loop spans 14 amino acids. V gave up 2 bases and J gave up 4 bases, with 10 bases separating them.

This chain links TRBV5-1 with TRBJ2-2; either TRBD1 or TRBD2 may fit D (5 bases each). The CDR3 extends over 16 amino acids. The V gene lost 5 bases and the J gene lost 0 bases, with 14 bases spanning the gap. The germline V gene has CDR1 SGHRS and CDR2 YFSETQ. CDR3 residues: CASSLGVRANTGELFF. DNA of the CDR3: TGCGCCAGCAGTCTGGGGGTGCGGGCGAACACCGGGGAGCTGTTTTTT.

This clone was recorded only once. This chain links TRBV5-1 with TRBJ2-3; 9 bases are shared with TRBD2. The V and J ends lost 2 bases and 4 bases, in that order; junction bases with no gene match: 2. CDR1 is SGHRS and CDR2 is YFSETQ in the germline V gene. The CDR3 runs 14 residues. The CDR3 spells CASSFAGGPDTQYF. The CDR3 bases are TGCGCCAGCAGCTTTGCGGGAGGGCCAGATACGCAGTATTTT. Complete variable domain (other parts from reference TRBV5-1 and TRBJ2-3): KAGVTQTPRYLIKTRGQQVTLSCSPISGHRSVSWYQQTPGQGLQFLFEYFSETQRNKGNFPGRFSGRQFSNSRSEMNVSTLELGDSALYLCASSFAGGPDTQYFGPGTRLTVL.